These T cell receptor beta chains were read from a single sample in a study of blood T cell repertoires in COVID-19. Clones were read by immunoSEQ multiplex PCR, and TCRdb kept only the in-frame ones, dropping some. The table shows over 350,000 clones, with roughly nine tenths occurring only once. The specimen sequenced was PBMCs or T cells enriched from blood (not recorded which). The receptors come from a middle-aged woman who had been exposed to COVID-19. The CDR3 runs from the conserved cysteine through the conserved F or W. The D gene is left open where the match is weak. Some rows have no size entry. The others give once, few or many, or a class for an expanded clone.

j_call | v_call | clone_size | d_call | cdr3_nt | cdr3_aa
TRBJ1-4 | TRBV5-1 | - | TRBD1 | TGCGCCAGCAGCTTTAGGACAGGAGCGAATGAAAAACTGTTTTTT | CASSFRTGANEKLFF
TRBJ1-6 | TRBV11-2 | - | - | TGTGCCAGCAGCTCTAGGGGAGGGTATTCACCCCTCCACTTT | CASSSRGGYSPLHF
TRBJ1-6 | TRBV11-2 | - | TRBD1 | TGTGCCAGCAGCGGTGGCGGGACAGGGGAATCACCCCTCCACTTT | CASSGGGTGESPLHF
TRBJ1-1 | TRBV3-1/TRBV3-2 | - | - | TGTGCCAGCAGCCAAGCGGCAGGGAACACTGAAGCTTTCTTT | CASSQAAGNTEAFF
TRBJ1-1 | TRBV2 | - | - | TGTGCCAGGAAACAGGGTAAGAACACTGAAGCTTTCTTT | CARKQGKNTEAFF
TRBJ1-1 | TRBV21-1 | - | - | TGTGCCAGCCCCAGGAAGAACACTGAAGCTTTCTTT | CASPRKNTEAFF
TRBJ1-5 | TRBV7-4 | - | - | TGTGCCAGCAGCTTAGTCTACAGGACGGACAATCAGCCCCAGCATTTT | CASSLVYRTDNQPQHF
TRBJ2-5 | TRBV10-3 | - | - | TGTGCCATCAGTGAGTCTATTGTAGAGACCCAGTACTTC | CAISESIVETQYF
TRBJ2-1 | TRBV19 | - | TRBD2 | TGTGCCAGTAGCCTAGCGGGAATTTTGGATGAGCAGTTCTTC | CASSLAGILDEQFF
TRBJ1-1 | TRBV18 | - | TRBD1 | TGTGCCAGCTCACCGATCGTCGGACAGGGTAAGGACACTGAAGCTTTCTTT | CASSPIVGQGKDTEAFF
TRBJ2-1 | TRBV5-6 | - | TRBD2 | TGTGCCAGCAGCTGGGGACTAGCGGACTCCTACAATGAGCAGTTCTTC | CASSWGLADSYNEQFF
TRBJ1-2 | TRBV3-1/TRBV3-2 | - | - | TGTGCCATTTCAGACAGTACTAACTATGGCTACACCTTC | CAISDSTNYGYTF
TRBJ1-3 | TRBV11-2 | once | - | TGTGCCAGCAGCTTAGGTAGCGGTGGGGGAAACACCATATATTTT | CASSLGSGGGNTIYF
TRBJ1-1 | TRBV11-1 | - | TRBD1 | TGTGCCAGCAGCCCTCGGACAGGGGCTGAAGCTTTCTTT | CASSPRTGAEAFF
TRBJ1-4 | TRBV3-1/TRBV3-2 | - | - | TGTGCCAGCAGCCAAGTACTGCCCGGTGGTGAAAAACTGTTTTTT | CASSQVLPGGEKLFF
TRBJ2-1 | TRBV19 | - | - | TGTGCCAGTAGTATAGTACGCGGTTGGGATGAGCAGTTCTTC | CASSIVRGWDEQFF
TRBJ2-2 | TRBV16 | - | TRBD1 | TGTGCCAGCAGCCCAGGGACAGTCCTCAGCGGGGAGCTGTTTTTT | CASSPGTVLSGELFF
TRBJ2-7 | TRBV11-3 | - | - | TGTGCCAGCAGCTTCAGGACAGCCTACGAGCAGTACTTC | CASSFRTAYEQYF
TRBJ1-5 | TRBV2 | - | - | TGTGCCAGCAGTGAGCTGGAGGGAAGCAATCAGCCCCAGCATTTT | CASSELEGSNQPQHF
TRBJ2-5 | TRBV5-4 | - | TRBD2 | TGTGCCAGCAGCTGGACGGGACTAGCATGGGAGACCCAGTACTTC | CASSWTGLAWETQYF
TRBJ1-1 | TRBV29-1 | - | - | TGCAGCGTTGCCAGTCGCGGGGGCGGGGGCACTGAAGCTTTCTTT | CSVASRGGGGTEAFF
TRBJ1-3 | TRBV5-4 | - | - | TGTGCCAGCAGCTTGGACAGAAGAGCGGACACCATATATTTT | CASSLDRRADTIYF
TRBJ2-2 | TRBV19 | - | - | TGTGCCACCTCACCCTGGGGGCTAATGGGACTGTTTTTT | CATSPWGLMGLFF
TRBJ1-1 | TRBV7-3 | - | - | TGTGCCAGCAGCTTATCAGGGGTTGGCACTGAAGCTTTCTTT | CASSLSGVGTEAFF
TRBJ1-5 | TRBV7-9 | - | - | TGTGCCAGCAGCCAATCTGGGGCGATCAATCAGCCCCAGCATTTT | CASSQSGAINQPQHF
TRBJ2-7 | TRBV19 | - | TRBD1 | TGTGCCAGCCACGGACAGGGGGTTTACGAGCAGTACTTC | CASHGQGVYEQYF
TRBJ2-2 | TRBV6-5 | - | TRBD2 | TGTGCCAGCAGTTACTCGGCTAGCGGGGCTCCCGGGGAGCTGTTTTTT | CASSYSASGAPGELFF
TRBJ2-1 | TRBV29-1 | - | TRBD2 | TGCAGCGTTGATGGACTAGCGGGAGGTAGGAATGAGCAGTTCTTC | CSVDGLAGGRNEQFF
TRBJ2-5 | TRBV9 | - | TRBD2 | TGTGCCAGCAGCGTTAGCGGGGGACGGGAGACCCAGTACTTC | CASSVSGGRETQYF
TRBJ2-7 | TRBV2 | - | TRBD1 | TGTGCCAGCAGCGGGACAGGGGCAGGCGAGCAGTACTTC | CASSGTGAGEQYF
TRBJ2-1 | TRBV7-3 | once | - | TGTGCCAGCAGCCATTCCGGGACAACCTACAATGAGCAGTTCTTC | CASSHSGTTYNEQFF
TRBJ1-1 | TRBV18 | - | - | TGTGCCAGCTCACCACTGGGGAGCAACATGAACACTGAAGCTTTCTTT | CASSPLGSNMNTEAFF
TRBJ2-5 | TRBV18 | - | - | TGTGCCAGCTCACTAATACCCGGAGTCCAAGAGACCCAGTACTTC | CASSLIPGVQETQYF
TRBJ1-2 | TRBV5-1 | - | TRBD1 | TGCGCCAGCGGGGGACAGGGGCGAGACTATGGCTACACCTTC | CASGGQGRDYGYTF
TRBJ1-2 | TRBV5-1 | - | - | TGCGCCAGCAGCTTGGGAACAGGGTTAAGGGGCTACACCTTC | CASSLGTGLRGYTF
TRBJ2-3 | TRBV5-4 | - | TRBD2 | TGTGCCAGCAGCTTCGGAGGGAGGGCCGTAGATACGCAGTATTTT | CASSFGGRAVDTQYF
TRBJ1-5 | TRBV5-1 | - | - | TGCGCCAGCAGCTTGGAGCCGGGGATTAAGAATCAGCCCCAGCATTTT | CASSLEPGIKNQPQHF
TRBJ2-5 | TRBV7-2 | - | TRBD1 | TGTGCCAGCAGCTGGGACAGGGGGCGCGGAGAGACCCAGTACTTC | CASSWDRGRGETQYF
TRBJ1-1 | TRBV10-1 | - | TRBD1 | TGCGCCAGCAGTGACCGTACAGGGGCGAACACTGAAGCTTTCTTT | CASSDRTGANTEAFF
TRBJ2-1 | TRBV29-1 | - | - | TGCAGCGTTGAAGACAGGGGATACAATGAGCAGTTCTTC | CSVEDRGYNEQFF
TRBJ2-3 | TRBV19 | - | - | TGTGCCAGTAGGAAGGGGGGGCCTGGAGATACGCAGTATTTT | CASRKGGPGDTQYF
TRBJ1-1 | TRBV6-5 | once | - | TGTGCCAGCAGTTACTCGTTTCAGGGGAACACTGAAGCTTTCTTT | CASSYSFQGNTEAFF
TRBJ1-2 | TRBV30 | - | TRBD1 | TGTGCCTGGACTCCGGACAGGGGCCACTATGGCTACACCTTC | CAWTPDRGHYGYTF
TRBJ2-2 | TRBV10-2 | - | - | TGCGCCAGCAGTGCCTTGCAGTACACCGGGGAGCTGTTTTTT | CASSALQYTGELFF
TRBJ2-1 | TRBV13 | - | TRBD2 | TGTGCGAGCGGGAGATTAGAATGGGAGCAGTTCTTC | CASGRLEWEQFF
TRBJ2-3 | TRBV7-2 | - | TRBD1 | TGTGCCAGCAGCTTAGTGGGGACAGCCAGTGGAGCAGATACGCAGTATTTT | CASSLVGTASGADTQYF
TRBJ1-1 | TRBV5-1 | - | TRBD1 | TGCGCCAGCAGAGGGACAGGGGGGAACACTGAAGCTTTCTTT | CASRGTGGNTEAFF
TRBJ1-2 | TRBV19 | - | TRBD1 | TGTGCCAGTAGTATCCCCCGGACAGGCTTCTATGGCTACACCTTC | CASSIPRTGFYGYTF
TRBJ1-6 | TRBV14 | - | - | TGTGCCAGCAGCCAGGGGGGCTATAATTCACCCCTCCACTTT | CASSQGGYNSPLHF
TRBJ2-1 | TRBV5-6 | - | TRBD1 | TGTGCCAGCAGCACCACGGGACAGGGGGTTGAGCAGTTCTTC | CASSTTGQGVEQFF
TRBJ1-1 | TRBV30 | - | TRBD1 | TGTGCCTGGAGGGGGGCCGGGACAGGGAACACTGAAGCTTTCTTT | CAWRGAGTGNTEAFF
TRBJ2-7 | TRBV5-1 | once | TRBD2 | TGCGCCAGCAGCTTGGCCTTAGCGGGCTTGAGCTCCTACGAGCAGTACTTC | CASSLALAGLSSYEQYF
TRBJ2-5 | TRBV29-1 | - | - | TGCAGCGTTGAACTAGTACAGGGAGAGACCCAGTACTTC | CSVELVQGETQYF